This record concerns one T cell receptor (beta chain) sequence. This specimen comes from a study of control samples from healthy donors and cancer patients. The table came from immunoSEQ multiplex PCR; TCRdb's copy has only in-frame clones and leaves some out. The sample contains 100,000 or so clones, 70% to 90% of which appear only once. V was trimmed by 8 bases and J by 6 bases, leaving 13 bases between them. This CDR3 is built from 12 residues. CDR1 is MNHEY and CDR2 is SMNVEV in the germline V gene (reference sequence). The source is a woman between 50 and 59 years old in good health. Input material: blood. This chain uses TRBV27 with TRBJ1-2, with D maybe TRBD1 (5 bases). The CDR3 loop is CASSAGTHGYTF. CDR3 sequence (DNA): TGTGCCAGCTCTGCAGGGACCCATGGCTACACCTTC.